This T cell receptor (beta chain) emerged from a study of blood T cells in healthy people across ages. PCR was performed a second time for roughly 7 to 12 cycles using a sample-barcoded 5' primer and a J-beta primer mix. TCRdb processed the 5' RACE reads anew with MiXCR; each CDR3 protein has one entry. The repertoire holds roughly 1,800,000 distinct CDR3 sequences, with about 49% as singletons. The draw of peripheral blood yielded ten milliliters from each donor. Whenever a sample was processed, at least 7 million PBMCs were isolated. The receptor was isolated from a woman in her thirties or forties in good health. What was sequenced was blood.

For the CDR3, the DNA is TGCAGTGTTAGGTCTGAGGGGTCCTACAATGAGCAGTTCTTC. This gives the protein CSVRSEGSYNEQFF. The V and J genes are TRBV20-1 and TRBJ2-1; D could derive from TRBD1 or TRBD2 (5 bases each). Germline-derived CDR1 and CDR2 are DFQATT and SNEGSKA (reference sequence). The V and J ends lost 7 bases and 1 base respectively, with 14 bases between them. The CDR3 consists of 14 residues.